Sequencing of this TCR beta chain was carried out in a study of T cell responses to AZD1222 COVID-19 vaccine. Findings of the study overall: Donors were chiefly white British, with a greater number of females, and clonal diversity was perhaps underestimated.

Sequencing was performed with immunoSEQ multiplex PCR; in TCRdb, only in-frame clones are kept and a portion is missing. Seen here are 150,000 or so clones, roughly 94% observed once, and the top ten hold 5.1%. As for this clone: Its matching antigen is unknown.

This CDR3 has 17 amino acids. Germline V lookup: CDR1 SGHVS, CDR2 FQNEAQ. Germline trimming cut 3 bases from V and 8 bases from J; bases unmatched to any gene: 13. The rearrangement links TRBV7-8 to TRBJ1-4, with 9 bases lining up with TRBD1. The source is an adult who received the AZD1222 COVID-19 vaccine. Sequenced material: peripheral blood, taken 28 days after the second AZD1222 dose. The CDR3 is CASSFFYRTGEGEKLFF. For the CDR3, the DNA is TGTGCCAGCAGCTTCTTTTATCGGACAGGGGAAGGCGAAAAACTGTTTTTT.